This T cell receptor beta chain emerged from a study of blood T cell repertoires in COVID-19. For the study at large: The study drew acute and convalescent COVID-19 samples from the United States, Italy and Spain. T cells, B-cell-depleted T cells, or PBMCs supplied cDNA or gDNA.

Measured with immunoSEQ multiplex PCR; TCRdb has only the in-frame clones, and not every one. The sample carries 150,000 to 190,000 clones, 80% recorded once. V trimming: 4 bases; J trimming: 2 bases; junction bases outside the gene matches: 8. This CDR3 is 17 amino acids long. CDR1 is SGHRS and CDR2 is YFSETQ in the germline V gene. The sequencing input was peripheral blood. The origin of this receptor is a man aged 55 to 70 with acute or convalescent COVID-19. The rearrangement joins TRBV5-1 to TRBJ2-3; 12 nucleotides match TRBD1. CDR3 DNA sequence: TGCGCCAGCAGCGCGGGACAGGGGGCGCGTTACACAGATACGCAGTATTTT. Translated: CASSAGQGARYTDTQYF.